One and the same sample provided the 23 T cell receptor beta chains below, sequenced in a study of Graves' ophthalmopathy and Graves' hyperthyroidism. RNA transcripts yielded amplified TCR beta CDR3 regions. An opening RT-PCR round employed HTBI primers and preceded a second-round multiplex PCR. TCRdb used MiXCR to reprocess the multiplex PCR reads, holding one entry per CDR3 protein. The sample includes more than 300,000 distinct CDR3 sequences, 15% to 17% of them seen just once. The sequenced sample was peripheral blood. The receptors shown here come from a woman under 30 with stable Graves' hyperthyroidism.

This clonotype was seen ten or more times. This sequence joins TRBV27 and TRBJ2-7; 7 bases map to TRBD1. This CDR3 has 14 amino acids. J lost 2 bases, V lost 5 bases, and 6 bases had no gene match. Germline CDR1 is MNHEY and CDR2 is SMNVEV (reference sequence). The CDR3 nucleotides are TGTGCCAGCAGTCGACAGGGCTATACCTACGAGCAGTACTTC. This encodes CASSRQGYTYEQYF.

This clonotype was seen repeatedly, ten times or more. The chain has TRBV19 and TRBJ1-5, with unresolved D. V was pared by 7 bases and J by 1 base, with 11 bases between. The CDR3 runs to 14 residues. Germline V gene data show CDR1 as LNHDA and CDR2 as SQIVND (reference sequence). Here the CDR3 DNA reads TGTGCCAGTACCGGACCGACGAGCAATCAGCCCCAGCATTTT. Its translation is CASTGPTSNQPQHF. The full variable domain, in which reference TRBV19 and TRBJ1-5 provide the parts outside the CDR3, is DGGITQSPKYLFRKEGQNVTLSCEQNLNHDAMYWYRQDPGQGLRLIYYSQIVNDFQKGDIAEGYSVSREKKESFPLTVTSAQKNPTAFYLCASTGPTSNQPQHFGDGTRLSIL.

This clonotype turned up a few times. A much larger clone lies a single base off, so this may be a read error. The chain recombines TRBV2 with TRBJ2-5, with 10 bases aligning to TRBD1. The germline V gene has CDR1 SNHLY and CDR2 FYNNEI. The CDR3 contains 14 residues. CDR3 sequence (DNA): TGTGCCAGCATGGACAGGGGGATGCAAGAGACCAAGTACTTC. Residues: CASMDRGMQETKYF.

The sample holds a few counts of this clonotype. This chain joins TRBV11-2 and TRBJ2-6; no definite D call. This CDR3 comprises 18 residues. Germline V gene sequence: CDR1 SGHAT, CDR2 FQNNGV. The V gene lost 0 bases and the J gene lost 3 bases, with 15 bases spanning the gap. For the CDR3, the DNA is TGTGCCAGCAGCTTAGAGGGCCCCCTCTCTGTTGGGGCCAACGTCCTGACTTTC. It specifies CASSLEGPLSVGANVLTF.

This clonotype was observed at least ten times. The chain employs TRBV4-1 and TRBJ2-5; 8 nucleotides line up with TRBD2. CDR3 size: 14 residues. V lost 1 base, J lost 7 bases, and 5 bases stayed unmatched. Germline loops: CDR1 MGHRA, CDR2 YSYEKL. Written as DNA, the CDR3 is TGCGCCAGCAGCCAAGTAGGACTAGCCGGGACCCAGTACTTC. It translates to CASSQVGLAGTQYF.

This clonotype was found many times. The chain joins TRBV12-3 or TRBV12-4 to TRBJ1-6; maybe TRBD1 (6 bases). With 1 base removed from V and 7 bases from J, the gap between germline ends came to 11 bases. The CDR3 contains 15 residues. CDR3: CASSLVGRGNSPLHF. The CDR3, as DNA: TGTGCCAGCAGTTTAGTAGGCAGGGGAAATTCACCCCTCCACTTT.

This clonotype came up many times. V usage is TRBV19 and J usage is TRBJ1-6; D might be TRBD1 (5 bases). Trimming cost V 5 bases and J 8 bases, with 16 bases left between them. In germline, CDR1 is LNHDA, CDR2 SQIVND (reference sequence). The CDR3 extends over 15 amino acids. The chain's CDR3 is CASSARDPLYSPLHF. As DNA, the CDR3 is TGTGCCAGTAGTGCCCGGGACCCACTCTATTCACCCCTCCACTTT.

This clonotype was picked up one time. The junction departs from the called germline gene at one end, perhaps through a read error. The chain joins TRBV11-3 to TRBJ1-1, with D uncertain. The CDR3 spans 14 residues. CDR1 and CDR2 (germline): SGHNT, YENEEA. The DNA of the CDR3 is TGTGCCAGCAGCTTGAACATCATGAACACTGATGCTTTCTTT. Its translation: CASSLNIMNTDAFF. Looking up the rest from reference TRBV11-3 and TRBJ1-1 gives the full variable domain: EAGVVQSPRYKIIEKKQPVAFWCNPISGHNTLYWYLQNLGQGPELLIRYENEEAVDDSQLPKDRFSAERLKGVDSTLKIQPAELGDSAVYLCASSLNIMNTDAFFGQGTRLTVV.

Many counts were recorded for this clonotype. The chain is built from TRBV6-1 and TRBJ1-1; D may be TRBD1 (5 bases). The CDR3 has 14 residues. Germline CDR1 and CDR2: MNHNS and SASEGT. The V end was cut by 6 bases, the J end by 1 base, with 12 bases between. CDR3 sequence reads: CASSLLTGNTEAFF. CDR3 in DNA: TGTGCCAGCAGCCTGCTTACAGGGAACACTGAAGCTTTCTTT.

The table lists this clonotype with many counts. The chain has TRBV12-5 and TRBJ2-7; 10 bases agree with TRBD2. J lost 2 bases, V lost 8 bases, and 3 bases had no gene match. The CDR3 has 13 residues. Germline CDR1 and CDR2: LGHNT and FRNRAP. CDR3 protein: CASQTSGAYEQYF. The DNA for the CDR3 is TGTGCTAGTCAAACTAGCGGGGCCTACGAGCAGTACTTC. The full variable domain, with the rest looked up from reference TRBV12-5 and TRBJ2-7, is DARVTQTPRHKVTEMGQEVTMRCQPILGHNTVFWYRQTMMQGLELLAYFRNRAPLDDSGMPKDRFSAEMPDATLATLKIQPSEPRDSAVYFCASQTSGAYEQYFGPGTRLTVT.

The chain carries TRBV6-1 and TRBJ1-2; D gene ambiguous. CDR1 and CDR2 (germline): MNHNS, SASEGT. The ends were cut back, 6 bases at V and 2 bases at J, with 10 bases in the middle. CDR3 size: 13 residues. This chain's CDR3 is CASRSDGNYGYTF. CDR3 sequence (DNA): TGTGCCAGCAGGTCAGACGGCAACTATGGCTACACCTTC.

V gene TRBV24-1 combines with J gene TRBJ2-2; 7 bases line up with TRBD1. V gave up 0 bases and J gave up 3 bases; unmatched junction bases: 0. The CDR3 loop spans 15 amino acids. Germline-derived CDR1 and CDR2 are KGHDR and SFDVKD. The CDR3 DNA is TGTGCCACCAGTGATTTGCAGGGGGACACCGGGGAGCTGTTTTTT. Protein product: CATSDLQGDTGELFF.

This clonotype occurred many times. The genes are TRBV11-2 and TRBJ1-1; a weak D match, TRBD1 (5 bases). The CDR3 consists of 14 residues. With 1 base removed from V and 6 bases from J, the gap between germline ends came to 12 bases. The germline V gene has CDR1 SGHAT and CDR2 FQNNGV. In DNA, the CDR3 is TGTGCCAGCAGCTTAGTCTGGCAGGGCTCTGAAGCTTTCTTT. Translation: CASSLVWQGSEAFF. Filled out from reference TRBV11-2 and TRBJ1-1, the complete variable domain reads EAGVAQSPRYKIIEKRQSVAFWCNPISGHATLYWYQQILGQGPKLLIQFQNNGVVDDSQLPKDRFSAERLKGVDSTLKIQPAKLEDSAVYLCASSLVWQGSEAFFGQGTRLTVV.

This clonotype appeared many times. The J gene is TRBJ2-7, the V gene TRBV5-1; D is unresolved. This CDR3 is built from 12 residues. Germline V CDR1 and CDR2: SGHRS, YFSETQ. V lost 5 bases, J lost 3 bases, and 9 bases lay in between. CDR3 in DNA: TGCGCCAGCAGTTCGTCTCTCTACGAGCAGTACTTC. Translating gives CASSSSLYEQYF.

This clonotype was recorded at least ten times. The V call is TRBV12-3 or TRBV12-4, the J call TRBJ1-1; tentative D call: TRBD1 (6 bases). This CDR3 region has 16 residues. Trimming removed 3 bases from V and 11 bases from J, with 25 bases in between. The CDR3 reads CASSFYGRQENTRAFF. The CDR3 DNA sequence: TGTGCCAGCAGTTTTTACGGGAGACAGGAGAACACTCGGGCTTTCTTT.

This clonotype has only a few counts. The junction does not match germline at one end; this may be a read error. The gene calls are TRBV19 and TRBJ2-2, with D possibly called TRBD1 or TRBD2 (6 bases each). Germline V gene lookup returns CDR1 LNHDA and CDR2 SQIVND (reference sequence). This CDR3 contains 13 residues. The CDR3 DNA reads TGTGCCTGTAGTATCCTCGGGGGCCGGGAGCTGTTTTTT. Encoded protein: CACSILGGRELFF.

This clonotype has a count of ten or more. The chain is built from TRBV3-1 and TRBJ1-2; D is perhaps TRBD1 (5 bases). The CDR3 is 15 residues long. The germline CDR1 and CDR2 sequences are LGHDT and YNNKEL (reference sequence). V lost 4 bases, J lost 4 bases, and 16 bases lay in between. CDR3 sequence: CASSPLGRGAYGYTF. The CDR3 DNA reads as TGTGCCAGCAGCCCCCTAGGACGAGGGGCCTATGGCTACACCTTC. The whole variable domain, filled in from reference TRBV3-1 and TRBJ1-2, reads DTAVSQTPKYLVTQMGNDKSIKCEQNLGHDTMYWYKQDSKKFLKIMFSYNNKELIINETVPNRFSPKSPDKAHLNLHINSLELGDSAVYFCASSPLGRGAYGYTFGSGTRLTVV.

J is TRBJ1-2 and V is TRBV3-1, with 7 nucleotides matching TRBD1. Looked up from germline, CDR1 is LGHDT and CDR2 is YNNKEL (reference sequence). This CDR3 is 13 amino acids long. With 4 bases clipped from V and 7 bases from J, the junction kept 6 bases outside the gene matches. Here the CDR3 reads CASSLRQGRGYTF. The CDR3 DNA sequence: TGTGCCAGCAGCCTCCGACAGGGACGTGGCTACACCTTC.

This clonotype came up many times. This chain uses TRBV10-3 with TRBJ1-1; a weak D match, TRBD1 (5 bases). The germline V gene encodes CDR1 ENHRY and CDR2 SYGVKD. The CDR3 is 15 residues long. V dropped 6 bases and J dropped 1 base, with 15 bases sitting between them. The CDR3 DNA reads as TGTGCCATCAGGTCGGGGGTGTTCGGGAACACTGAAGCTTTCTTT. Translated: CAIRSGVFGNTEAFF.

This clonotype has more than one count but fewer than ten. The chain recombines TRBV5-1 with TRBJ1-1; TRBD1 matches 7 bases. V dropped 5 bases and J dropped 5; count of bases not matched to a gene: 9. Germline assignment: CDR1 SGHRS and CDR2 YFSETQ. The CDR3 has 14 residues. The CDR3 DNA reads TGCGCCAGCAGAGAAAATACAGGGGTGACTGAAGCTTTCTTT. Residues: CASRENTGVTEAFF.

This clonotype was recorded at least ten times. V and J are TRBV12-3 or TRBV12-4 and TRBJ2-7; tentatively, D is TRBD1 or TRBD2 (5 bases each). CDR3 length equals 15 residues. Between the trimmed V and J ends, which lost 5 bases and 1 base, there was a span of 15 bases. The CDR3 coding sequence is TGTGCCAGCAGTCTCCGTCGGGACCCATCCTACGAGCAGTACTTC. Its protein product is CASSLRRDPSYEQYF.

This clonotype was observed at least ten times. V and J are TRBV7-2 and TRBJ1-5; 7 positions match TRBD1. The V segment lost 7 bases and the J segment 2 bases; nucleotides outside the gene matches: 5. Looked up from germline, CDR1 is SGHTA and CDR2 is FQGNSA. The CDR3 sequence is 14 residues long. The CDR3 protein is CASTLQGGNQPQHF. For the CDR3, the DNA is TGTGCCAGCACCTTGCAGGGGGGCAATCAGCCCCAGCATTTT. Looking up the rest from reference TRBV7-2 and TRBJ1-5 gives the full variable domain: GAGVSQSPSNKVTEKGKDVELRCDPISGHTALYWYRQSLGQGLEFLIYFQGNSAPDKSGLPSDRFSAERTGGSVSTLTIQRTQQEDSAVYLCASTLQGGNQPQHFGDGTRLSIL.

This clonotype was counted at least ten times. The chain uses TRBV28 and TRBJ1-6, with D possibly matching TRBD1 (6 bases). Trimming shortened V by 6 bases and J by 7 bases, and 16 bases separated the two germline ends. The CDR3 has 15 residues. Germline values: CDR1 MDHEN, CDR2 SYDVKM. The CDR3 sequence: CASRSQGSKNSPLHF. CDR3 coding DNA: TGTGCCAGCAGGTCACAGGGATCCAAGAATTCACCCCTCCACTTT.